This T cell receptor beta chain was sequenced in a study of blood T cell repertoires in COVID-19. Study-level background: The United States, Italy and Spain provided the acute and convalescent COVID-19 samples.

With V trimmed by 4 bases and J by 2 bases, 11 bases remained unmatched. The CDR3 sequence is 17 residues long. Germline V CDR1 and CDR2: SGDLS, YYNGEE. Authors' analysis steps: Estimation of nucleated cell counts was performed using reference gene primer amplification. Clones were sequenced by immunoSEQ multiplex PCR, and TCRdb holds only the in-frame ones, with some missing. For V, J and clone size, that table is used; D and trimming come from the DNA. The sample consists of about 40,000 clones, more than 70% of them appearing once. Specimen: peripheral blood. This chain links TRBV9 with TRBJ2-2; 7 nucleotides align to TRBD1. This receptor was identified in a human donor in a cohort sampled during active COVID-19. For the CDR3, the DNA is TGTGCCAGCAGCCCACTTGCTCGGGACAGAAACACCGGGGAGCTGTTTTTT. This codes for CASSPLARDRNTGELFF.